This TCR beta chain was sequenced for a study of T-cell reconstitution after alpha-beta-depleted transplantation in children (dated by TCRdb to 2016 to 2017). At the level of the whole study: Using TCR repertoire profiling, the study quantitatively followed how T-cell immune reconstitution unfolded in children after TCRalphabeta/CD19-depleted allogeneic hematopoietic cell transplantation. The investigation overall reported the following: In some patients, the high TCRbeta diversity seen at day 60 was put down to recipient T cells and intrathymic progenitors that had survived conditioning. Over the following months the frequencies of hyperexpanded clones went down, and after one year T-cell counts and TCRbeta diversity were mostly credited to newly produced T cells. About two months after transplant, the apparently early recovery of alphabetaT-cell counts reportedly depended on just several hundred clones that had expanded rapidly and came from non-depleted graft cells.

Regarding this clonotype: Its antigen is still unknown. No much larger clone exists at a distance of one base, and base qualities are not known.

V trim: 4 bases; J trim: 2 bases; unmatched bases: 7. CDR3 length: 15 amino acids, cysteine to phenylalanine. Kept here is only the CDR3 DNA, which spans 45 bases and is read in frame from base 1. CDR1 and CDR2, looked up from the germline V gene, are SQVTM and ANQGSEA. The library was generated by PCR. The sequencer listed for this sample is Illumina HiSeq 2500. TCR libraries were prepared with molecular barcoding, using unique molecular identifiers to normalize TCRbeta repertoire quantification. TCRdb applied fastp at Q25 and MiXCR to the public reads, then kept only in-frame beta chains. Rows are unified per CDR3 protein, each entry keeping the most common DNA and genes. The sample table contains hundreds of thousands of distinct CDR3 sequences; only one count was recorded for 15% to 20% of them. The ten largest clonotypes hold approximately 38% of the sample. Explained via the paper, the treatment or condition label denotes: allogeneic hematopoietic cell transplantation with graft depleted of TCRalphabeta T cells and CD19 B cells. The transplant recipients were children given TCRalphabeta/CD19-depleted allogeneic hematopoietic cell grafts.

This TCR was recovered from a male patient between 2 and 10 years old who had a stem cell transplant for acute lymphoblastic leukemia, so the T cells may come from the graft donor. The receptor chain draws on TRBV29-1 and TRBJ2-4, and 8 junctional nucleotides match TRBD1. This specimen was PBMCs, mostly from graft donor cells, taken 360 days after TCRalphabeta/CD19-depleted stem cell transplant. The nucleotide sequence is given as TGCAGCGTTGCCGGCACAGGGGGGACCAAAAACATTCAGTACTTC. Translated, it reads CSVAGTGGTKNIQYF. Beyond the CDR3, the reference TRBV29-1 and TRBJ2-4 genes provide the residues; the full variable domain reads: SAVISQKPSRDICQRGTSLTIQCQVDSQVTMMFWYRQQPGQSLTLIATANQGSEATYESGFVIDKFPISRPNLTFSTLTVSNMSPEDSSIYLCSVAGTGGTKNIQYFGAGTRLSVL.